This is a list of T cell receptor beta chains from one sample in a study of response to subunit inactivated influenza vaccine. In TCRdb, the RT-PCR reads were re-called with MiXCR into one record per CDR3 protein. This sample yields under 850,000 distinct CDR3 sequences, of which 15% to 20% are seen a single time; 11% belongs to the top ten. This sample comprised PBMCs from blood, obtained 5 to 6 days after vaccination. The receptors were gathered from a man in his fifties or sixties who received an inactivated influenza vaccine. CDR3s include the opening cysteine and the closing phenylalanine or tryptophan. A D gene is named only where the DNA matches it firmly. Clone size appears in some rows only: once, few, many, or a class for an expanded clone.

>TRBV15|.|few|TRBJ2-1
TGTGCCACCAGCCCAGCCGGGGCTAGCGTTTACAATGAGCAGTTCTTC
CATSPAGASVYNEQFF
>TRBV12-3/TRBV12-4|.|few|TRBJ1-2
TGTGCCAGCAGTTCGACTACTAACTATGGCTACACCTTC
CASSSTTNYGYTF
>TRBV27|TRBD1|.|TRBJ1-6
TGTGCCAGCAGTTTACGGATAGGCAGGGGGATAGATAATTCACCCCTCCACTTT
CASSLRIGRGIDNSPLHF
>TRBV20-1|.|few|TRBJ1-5
TGTAGTGCTAGGTCCCCGGGATATAGCAATCAGCCCCAGCATTTT
CSARSPGYSNQPQHF
>TRBV12-3/TRBV12-4|.|.|TRBJ2-3
TGTGCCAGCAGTTTTCAAACTAGCCCCCCTAAGTATTTT
CASSFQTSPPKYF
>TRBV7-2|.|few|TRBJ1-5
TGTGCCAGCAGCTCAAGTAGAGGGAGCAATCAGCCCCAGCATTTT
CASSSSRGSNQPQHF
>TRBV5-1|.|few|TRBJ2-1
TGCGCCAGCAGCTTATACAGGGACTTGCCCTACAATGAGCAGTTCTTC
CASSLYRDLPYNEQFF
>TRBV20-1|TRBD2|many|TRBJ2-1
TGCAGTGCCCAGACTAGCGGGAATCTCGGCAATGAGCAGTTCTTC
CSAQTSGNLGNEQFF
>TRBV7-8|.|many|TRBJ2-1
TGTGCCAGCAGCTTAGTTTTATCCTACAATGAGCAGTTCTTC
CASSLVLSYNEQFF
>TRBV30|TRBD1|.|TRBJ2-7
TGTGCCTGGGGTCGGACAGGGGCCTTCTACGAGCAGTACTTC
CAWGRTGAFYEQYF
>TRBV29-1|.|few|TRBJ2-5
TGCAGCATCCCCTGGTTGGGCCAAGAGACCCAGTACTTC
CSIPWLGQETQYF
>TRBV28|.|few|TRBJ2-5
TGTGCCAGCAGTTCTGACCCCGCTGGTTACCAAGAGACCCAGTACTTC
CASSSDPAGYQETQYF
>TRBV7-6|.|.|TRBJ2-7
TGTGCCAGCAGCTTAGGGCCCCCGGGACCTTACTACGAGCAGTACTTC
CASSLGPPGPYYEQYF
>TRBV18|.|.|TRBJ1-5
TGTGCCAGCTCACCGTCCCCCGATAGCAATCAGCCCCAGCATTTT
CASSPSPDSNQPQHF
>TRBV20-1|.|few|TRBJ2-3
TGCAGTGCTCCCGACGGGACAGCCTCCTACTATAGCGGGATATCCTACACAGATACGCAGTATTTT
CSAPDGTASYYSGISYTDTQYF
>TRBV20-1|.|few|TRBJ1-2
TGCAGTGCTCGGGCTATTACTAACTATGGCTACACCTTC
CSARAITNYGYTF
>TRBV20-1|.|.|TRBJ2-1
TGCAGTGCTAGATGGTCGGGGTCCTACAATGAGCAGTTCTTC
CSARWSGSYNEQFF
>TRBV12-3/TRBV12-4|.|few|TRBJ1-6
TGTGCCAGCAGTTTAGCAGGGGAGGGTTCACCCCTCCACTTT
CASSLAGEGSPLHF
>TRBV12-3/TRBV12-4|.|.|TRBJ1-4
TGTGCCAGCAGTTGGGACACAGGGAGAGGAAGTGAAAAACTGTTTTTT
CASSWDTGRGSEKLFF
>TRBV7-2|.|.|TRBJ2-7
TGTGCCAGCAGCGCACGGACAGACGAGCAGTACTTC
CASSARTDEQYF
>TRBV24-1|TRBD2|few|TRBJ2-2
TGTGCCACCAGTGACCCGGGGGGACCTACCGCCGGGGAGCTGTTTTTT
CATSDPGGPTAGELFF
>TRBV10-3|.|few|TRBJ2-6
TGTGCCATCAGTGAATCGGTACGAGGACAGTCTGGGGCCAACGTCCTGACTTTC
CAISESVRGQSGANVLTF
>TRBV7-3|.|.|TRBJ1-1
TGTGCCAGCAGCTCCGCGAGGAACACTGAAGCTTTCTTT
CASSSARNTEAFF
>TRBV10-3|TRBD2|few|TRBJ2-3
TGTGCCATCAGTGAGTCTCAAGCCAGCGGGAGAGGTCTTGGGCCACTCGGAACAGATACGCAGTATTTT
CAISESQASGRGLGPLGTDTQYF
>TRBV5-1|.|.|TRBJ2-1
TGCGCCAGCAGCCTAGCCGCGGGGGCCCTCGACAATGAGCAGTTCTTC
CASSLAAGALDNEQFF
>TRBV10-3|TRBD2|few|TRBJ2-1
TGTGCCATCAGCACGGGGGGGCTTCCCTACAATGAGCAGTTCTTC
CAISTGGLPYNEQFF
>TRBV20-1|TRBD2|many|TRBJ2-2
TGCAGTGCTAGGGGTGGGGGGCTAGCGGGAGAAGTCAGAGACACCGGGGAGCTGTTTTTT
CSARGGGLAGEVRDTGELFF
>TRBV7-3|.|once|TRBJ2-1
TGTGCCAGCAGCTTAACCCGGGACGGCGACAATGAGCAGTTCTTC
CASSLTRDGDNEQFF
>TRBV7-8|.|.|TRBJ2-2
TGTGCCAGCAGCTTAGATTGGGGGCGAGCCGCGGGGGAGCTGTTTTTT
CASSLDWGRAAGELFF
>TRBV20-1|TRBD1|.|TRBJ2-7
TGCAGTGCTAGAGAATGGACAGGGGGCTACGAGCAGTACTTC
CSAREWTGGYEQYF
>TRBV24-1|TRBD1|few|TRBJ2-7
TGTGCCACCGCCGGGACAGAAAAGGGCGAGCAGTACTTC
CATAGTEKGEQYF
>TRBV20-1|.|.|TRBJ2-1
TGCAGTGCTAGACTGCAGGGGTCCTACAATGAGCAGTTCTTC
CSARLQGSYNEQFF
>TRBV24-1|TRBD1|.|TRBJ2-5
TGTGCCACCAGTGACGGACAGGGCCTTTGGGAGACCCAGTACTTC
CATSDGQGLWETQYF
>TRBV20-1|.|.|TRBJ2-7
TGCAGTGCTCCTCGGGGCACGACCGAGCAGTACTTC
CSAPRGTTEQYF
>TRBV3-1|.|few|TRBJ1-3
TGTGCCAGCAGCCTCGGGGCCTCTGGAAACACCATATATTTT
CASSLGASGNTIYF
>TRBV7-2|.|.|TRBJ2-3
TGTGCCAGCAGCCCCCGTAGGAAAAACACAGATACGCAGTATTTT
CASSPRRKNTDTQYF
>TRBV20-1|TRBD1|few|TRBJ2-7
TGCAGTGCTAGACCGGGAGACAGGGGTGGCTACGAGCAGTACTTC
CSARPGDRGGYEQYF
>TRBV20-1|.|few|TRBJ1-1
TGCAGTGCTAGAGAGTGGGAAGGAACTGAAGCTTTCTTT
CSAREWEGTEAFF
>TRBV5-1|.|.|TRBJ2-5
TGCGCCAGCAGCTTTGGGACCGCAATCGAGGAGACCCAGTACTTC
CASSFGTAIEETQYF
>TRBV24-1|TRBD1|.|TRBJ2-1
TGTGCCACCAGTGATTACAGGGGTTGGGAGCAGTTCTTC
CATSDYRGWEQFF
>TRBV20-1|.|few|TRBJ1-1
TGCAGTGCTAGAGCGGAGAAAGTAGGAGAAGAAGCTTTCTTT
CSARAEKVGEEAFF
>TRBV4-2|TRBD2|few|TRBJ2-3
TGTGCCAGCAGCCAAGATAGGACTAGCGTCACAGATACGCAGTATTTT
CASSQDRTSVTDTQYF
>TRBV11-2|TRBD1|few|TRBJ2-1
TGTGCCAGCAGCATCCGGACAGGGACCCTAGGGAATGAGCAGTTCTTC
CASSIRTGTLGNEQFF
>TRBV11-2|TRBD1|.|TRBJ2-7
TGTGCCAGCAGCTCATCCAGGGGGTCCTACGAGCAGTACTTC
CASSSSRGSYEQYF
>TRBV27|TRBD2|.|TRBJ2-5
TGTGCCAGCTCTTGGGGACTAGCGGGGCCAGAGACCCAGTACTTC
CASSWGLAGPETQYF
>TRBV6-2/TRBV6-3|.|.|TRBJ2-7
TGTGCCAGCCGGACAGTCTCCTACGAGCAGTACTTC
CASRTVSYEQYF
>TRBV10-3|.|few|TRBJ2-7
TGTGCCATCAGTGAGCATCTTGACACCGGTCGCGAGCAGTACTTC
CAISEHLDTGREQYF
>TRBV24-1|.|.|TRBJ2-1
TGTGCCACCAGTGATCCCCTAGGGGGAACCCACAATGAGCAGTTCTTC
CATSDPLGGTHNEQFF
>TRBV7-2|TRBD2|.|TRBJ2-1
TGTGCCAGCAGCGCTAGCGGGAGTAACACAATGAGGCAGTTCTTC
CASSASGSNTMRQFF
>TRBV27|.|few|TRBJ1-5
TGTGCCAGCAGTTTCCGGGACGCTTCTCATCAGCCCCAGCATTTT
CASSFRDASHQPQHF
>TRBV6-5|.|.|TRBJ1-5
TGTGCCAGCAGTTGGAACAGGGATAGCAATCAGCCCCAGCATTTT
CASSWNRDSNQPQHF